Included here is one T cell receptor beta chain sequence, with context. Germline-derived CDR1 and CDR2 are SGHRS and YFSETQ. The CDR3 has 16 amino acids. Losses at the gene ends were 3 bases for V and 7 bases for J; bases not matched to a gene: 8. Here immunoSEQ multiplex PCR was the method, and the copy in TCRdb shows in-frame clones only, minus some. The table records about 59,000 clones, 81% of them present only once. After thawing and overnight rest, PBMC were stained with GMM-loaded CD1B tetramer, viability dye and anti-CD3 for sorting. The CD1B tetramers carried C32 glucose monomycolate purified from Rhodococcus equi. This specimen comes from a study of T cells in tuberculosis.

This clonotype originated in an adult woman with latent tuberculosis. The chain carries TRBV5-1 and TRBJ2-2; 11 bases are shared with TRBD2. Source material: CD1b-GMM tetramer-negative cells sorted from PBMCs. The CDR3 coding sequence is TGCGCCAGCAGCTCCCTGACTAGCGGGGAAGTCGGGGAGCTGTTTTTT. Translation: CASSSLTSGEVGELFF.